The clone carrying this T cell receptor beta chain was observed a single time. V was clipped by 7 bases and J by 6 bases; unmatched bases: 10. CDR3 length: 14 residues. The germline V gene has CDR1 MGHDK and CDR2 SYGVNS. Time point in this sample: newly diagnosed, previously untreated cHL patient sample. These data are taken from a study of PD-1 blockade in classical Hodgkin lymphoma. TCRdb's table, derived via immunoSEQ multiplex PCR, lists solely in-frame clones and lacks some. The table includes 17,000 or so clones, approximately 84% detected once. The sample was peripheral blood mononuclear cells (PBMCs). The sequence derives from a human donor with classical Hodgkin lymphoma. The chain has TRBV25-1 and TRBJ2-7; 9 positions agree with TRBD1. As DNA, the CDR3 is TGTGCCAGCAACTTAACCGGGACAGGGTGCGAGCAGTACTTC. Residues: CASNLTGTGCEQYF.